This T cell receptor beta chain is drawn from a study of molecular identifiers for immune sequencing clone quantification. Study-level findings and limits: Detecting spiked Jurkat TCR RNA from one cell among about a million naive cells was reportedly possible.

Sorting captured naive CD8 T cells as CD8+CD4-CCR7+CD45RA+. The CDR3 contains 15 residues. Germline V lookup: CDR1 SGHKS, CDR2 YYEKEE (reference sequence). Deletions cut 0 bases from V and 3 bases from J, with 13 bases between. Many counts were recorded for this clonotype. Its cognate antigen is unknown. TCRdb analysed the PCR reads with MiXCR anew, one entry per CDR3 protein. The sample has about 40,000 distinct CDR3 sequences, approximately 18% seen once. V usage is TRBV5-5 and J usage is TRBJ2-7; TRBD1 might be the D (5 bases). The sequenced sample was naive CD8+ T cells from blood, with Jurkat cell RNA spiked in. Regarding subset: FACS-sorted CD8+CD4-CCR7+CD45RA+ naive T cells. The receptor comes from a human donor in good health. Some libraries in this study had Jurkat cell RNA spiked in. The CDR3 is CASSLAQGNSYEQYF. The CDR3, as DNA: TGTGCCAGCAGCTTGGCCCAGGGCAATAGCTACGAGCAGTACTTC.